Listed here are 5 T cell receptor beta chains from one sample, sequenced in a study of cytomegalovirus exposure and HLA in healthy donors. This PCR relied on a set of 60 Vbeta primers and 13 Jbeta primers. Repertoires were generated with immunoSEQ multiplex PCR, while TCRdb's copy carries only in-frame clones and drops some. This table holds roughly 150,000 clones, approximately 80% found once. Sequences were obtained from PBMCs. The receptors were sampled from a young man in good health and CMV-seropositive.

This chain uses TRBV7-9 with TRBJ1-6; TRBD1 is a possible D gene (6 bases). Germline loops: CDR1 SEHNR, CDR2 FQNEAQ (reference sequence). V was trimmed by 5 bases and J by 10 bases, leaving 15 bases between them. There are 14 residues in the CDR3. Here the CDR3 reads CASSPIQGSSPLHF. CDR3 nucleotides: TGTGCCAGCAGCCCGATTCAGGGGAGCTCACCCCTCCACTTT.

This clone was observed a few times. The CDR3 sequence is CATSRDWESGSAKNIQYF. The CDR3, as DNA: TGTGCCACCAGCAGAGATTGGGAAAGCGGTAGTGCCAAAAACATTCAGTACTTC. The gene calls are TRBV15 and TRBJ2-4; tentatively, D is TRBD2 (5 bases). Trimming shortened V by 0 bases and J by 1 base, and 16 bases separated the two germline ends. The CDR3 runs to 18 residues. Germline V gives CDR1 LNHNV, CDR2 YYDKDF (reference sequence).

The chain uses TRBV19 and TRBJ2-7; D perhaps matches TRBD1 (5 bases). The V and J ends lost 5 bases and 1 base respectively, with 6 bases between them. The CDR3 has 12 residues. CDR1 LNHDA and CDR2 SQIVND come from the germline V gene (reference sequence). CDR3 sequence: CASSPGSYEQYF. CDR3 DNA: TGTGCCAGTAGTCCAGGGTCCTACGAGCAGTACTTC.

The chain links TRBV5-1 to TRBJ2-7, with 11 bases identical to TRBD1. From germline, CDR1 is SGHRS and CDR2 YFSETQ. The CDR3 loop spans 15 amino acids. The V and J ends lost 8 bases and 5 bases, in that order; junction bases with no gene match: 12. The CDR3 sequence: CARKLRDRGFNEQYF. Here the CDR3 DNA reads TGCGCCAGGAAACTCCGGGACAGGGGGTTCAACGAGCAGTACTTC.

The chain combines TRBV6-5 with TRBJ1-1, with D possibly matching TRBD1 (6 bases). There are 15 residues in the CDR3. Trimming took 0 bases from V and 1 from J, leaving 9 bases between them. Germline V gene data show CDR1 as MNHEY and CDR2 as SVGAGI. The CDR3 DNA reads TGTGCCAGCAGTTACTCAAGCAGGGGGAACACTGAAGCTTTCTTT. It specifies CASSYSSRGNTEAFF.